This T cell receptor beta chain was sequenced in a study of blood T cells in healthy people across ages. Study-wide background: Per two T cells, template switching captured roughly one barcoded beta molecule. General study results and limits: Per million T cells, TCR beta diversity dropped roughly linearly as age increased. Among long-lived donors, naive CD4+ cells were more numerous and diversity higher than in aged donors.

This clonotype has more than one count but fewer than ten. Its antigen is unknown. The authors ran a second PCR of roughly 6 to 11 cycles using a sample-barcoded 5' primer and a J-beta primer mix. TCRdb re-analysed the 5' RACE reads in MiXCR, keeping a single row per CDR3 protein. The sample consists of hundreds of thousands of distinct CDR3 sequences, 29% of them appearing once. Every sample had a minimum of 6 million PBMCs isolated. This sequence originates from a woman of 80 years or more in good health. Source material: blood.

The CDR3 DNA reads TGTGCCAGCAGTTTCGCCAGGGAGCAGTTCTTC. It codes for CASSFAREQFF. V gene TRBV28 combines with J gene TRBJ2-1, with D unclear. Germline CDR1 and CDR2: MDHEN and SYDVKM. The germline V and J ends were trimmed by 3 bases and 10 bases, with 7 bases remaining between them. The length of the CDR3 is 11 residues.